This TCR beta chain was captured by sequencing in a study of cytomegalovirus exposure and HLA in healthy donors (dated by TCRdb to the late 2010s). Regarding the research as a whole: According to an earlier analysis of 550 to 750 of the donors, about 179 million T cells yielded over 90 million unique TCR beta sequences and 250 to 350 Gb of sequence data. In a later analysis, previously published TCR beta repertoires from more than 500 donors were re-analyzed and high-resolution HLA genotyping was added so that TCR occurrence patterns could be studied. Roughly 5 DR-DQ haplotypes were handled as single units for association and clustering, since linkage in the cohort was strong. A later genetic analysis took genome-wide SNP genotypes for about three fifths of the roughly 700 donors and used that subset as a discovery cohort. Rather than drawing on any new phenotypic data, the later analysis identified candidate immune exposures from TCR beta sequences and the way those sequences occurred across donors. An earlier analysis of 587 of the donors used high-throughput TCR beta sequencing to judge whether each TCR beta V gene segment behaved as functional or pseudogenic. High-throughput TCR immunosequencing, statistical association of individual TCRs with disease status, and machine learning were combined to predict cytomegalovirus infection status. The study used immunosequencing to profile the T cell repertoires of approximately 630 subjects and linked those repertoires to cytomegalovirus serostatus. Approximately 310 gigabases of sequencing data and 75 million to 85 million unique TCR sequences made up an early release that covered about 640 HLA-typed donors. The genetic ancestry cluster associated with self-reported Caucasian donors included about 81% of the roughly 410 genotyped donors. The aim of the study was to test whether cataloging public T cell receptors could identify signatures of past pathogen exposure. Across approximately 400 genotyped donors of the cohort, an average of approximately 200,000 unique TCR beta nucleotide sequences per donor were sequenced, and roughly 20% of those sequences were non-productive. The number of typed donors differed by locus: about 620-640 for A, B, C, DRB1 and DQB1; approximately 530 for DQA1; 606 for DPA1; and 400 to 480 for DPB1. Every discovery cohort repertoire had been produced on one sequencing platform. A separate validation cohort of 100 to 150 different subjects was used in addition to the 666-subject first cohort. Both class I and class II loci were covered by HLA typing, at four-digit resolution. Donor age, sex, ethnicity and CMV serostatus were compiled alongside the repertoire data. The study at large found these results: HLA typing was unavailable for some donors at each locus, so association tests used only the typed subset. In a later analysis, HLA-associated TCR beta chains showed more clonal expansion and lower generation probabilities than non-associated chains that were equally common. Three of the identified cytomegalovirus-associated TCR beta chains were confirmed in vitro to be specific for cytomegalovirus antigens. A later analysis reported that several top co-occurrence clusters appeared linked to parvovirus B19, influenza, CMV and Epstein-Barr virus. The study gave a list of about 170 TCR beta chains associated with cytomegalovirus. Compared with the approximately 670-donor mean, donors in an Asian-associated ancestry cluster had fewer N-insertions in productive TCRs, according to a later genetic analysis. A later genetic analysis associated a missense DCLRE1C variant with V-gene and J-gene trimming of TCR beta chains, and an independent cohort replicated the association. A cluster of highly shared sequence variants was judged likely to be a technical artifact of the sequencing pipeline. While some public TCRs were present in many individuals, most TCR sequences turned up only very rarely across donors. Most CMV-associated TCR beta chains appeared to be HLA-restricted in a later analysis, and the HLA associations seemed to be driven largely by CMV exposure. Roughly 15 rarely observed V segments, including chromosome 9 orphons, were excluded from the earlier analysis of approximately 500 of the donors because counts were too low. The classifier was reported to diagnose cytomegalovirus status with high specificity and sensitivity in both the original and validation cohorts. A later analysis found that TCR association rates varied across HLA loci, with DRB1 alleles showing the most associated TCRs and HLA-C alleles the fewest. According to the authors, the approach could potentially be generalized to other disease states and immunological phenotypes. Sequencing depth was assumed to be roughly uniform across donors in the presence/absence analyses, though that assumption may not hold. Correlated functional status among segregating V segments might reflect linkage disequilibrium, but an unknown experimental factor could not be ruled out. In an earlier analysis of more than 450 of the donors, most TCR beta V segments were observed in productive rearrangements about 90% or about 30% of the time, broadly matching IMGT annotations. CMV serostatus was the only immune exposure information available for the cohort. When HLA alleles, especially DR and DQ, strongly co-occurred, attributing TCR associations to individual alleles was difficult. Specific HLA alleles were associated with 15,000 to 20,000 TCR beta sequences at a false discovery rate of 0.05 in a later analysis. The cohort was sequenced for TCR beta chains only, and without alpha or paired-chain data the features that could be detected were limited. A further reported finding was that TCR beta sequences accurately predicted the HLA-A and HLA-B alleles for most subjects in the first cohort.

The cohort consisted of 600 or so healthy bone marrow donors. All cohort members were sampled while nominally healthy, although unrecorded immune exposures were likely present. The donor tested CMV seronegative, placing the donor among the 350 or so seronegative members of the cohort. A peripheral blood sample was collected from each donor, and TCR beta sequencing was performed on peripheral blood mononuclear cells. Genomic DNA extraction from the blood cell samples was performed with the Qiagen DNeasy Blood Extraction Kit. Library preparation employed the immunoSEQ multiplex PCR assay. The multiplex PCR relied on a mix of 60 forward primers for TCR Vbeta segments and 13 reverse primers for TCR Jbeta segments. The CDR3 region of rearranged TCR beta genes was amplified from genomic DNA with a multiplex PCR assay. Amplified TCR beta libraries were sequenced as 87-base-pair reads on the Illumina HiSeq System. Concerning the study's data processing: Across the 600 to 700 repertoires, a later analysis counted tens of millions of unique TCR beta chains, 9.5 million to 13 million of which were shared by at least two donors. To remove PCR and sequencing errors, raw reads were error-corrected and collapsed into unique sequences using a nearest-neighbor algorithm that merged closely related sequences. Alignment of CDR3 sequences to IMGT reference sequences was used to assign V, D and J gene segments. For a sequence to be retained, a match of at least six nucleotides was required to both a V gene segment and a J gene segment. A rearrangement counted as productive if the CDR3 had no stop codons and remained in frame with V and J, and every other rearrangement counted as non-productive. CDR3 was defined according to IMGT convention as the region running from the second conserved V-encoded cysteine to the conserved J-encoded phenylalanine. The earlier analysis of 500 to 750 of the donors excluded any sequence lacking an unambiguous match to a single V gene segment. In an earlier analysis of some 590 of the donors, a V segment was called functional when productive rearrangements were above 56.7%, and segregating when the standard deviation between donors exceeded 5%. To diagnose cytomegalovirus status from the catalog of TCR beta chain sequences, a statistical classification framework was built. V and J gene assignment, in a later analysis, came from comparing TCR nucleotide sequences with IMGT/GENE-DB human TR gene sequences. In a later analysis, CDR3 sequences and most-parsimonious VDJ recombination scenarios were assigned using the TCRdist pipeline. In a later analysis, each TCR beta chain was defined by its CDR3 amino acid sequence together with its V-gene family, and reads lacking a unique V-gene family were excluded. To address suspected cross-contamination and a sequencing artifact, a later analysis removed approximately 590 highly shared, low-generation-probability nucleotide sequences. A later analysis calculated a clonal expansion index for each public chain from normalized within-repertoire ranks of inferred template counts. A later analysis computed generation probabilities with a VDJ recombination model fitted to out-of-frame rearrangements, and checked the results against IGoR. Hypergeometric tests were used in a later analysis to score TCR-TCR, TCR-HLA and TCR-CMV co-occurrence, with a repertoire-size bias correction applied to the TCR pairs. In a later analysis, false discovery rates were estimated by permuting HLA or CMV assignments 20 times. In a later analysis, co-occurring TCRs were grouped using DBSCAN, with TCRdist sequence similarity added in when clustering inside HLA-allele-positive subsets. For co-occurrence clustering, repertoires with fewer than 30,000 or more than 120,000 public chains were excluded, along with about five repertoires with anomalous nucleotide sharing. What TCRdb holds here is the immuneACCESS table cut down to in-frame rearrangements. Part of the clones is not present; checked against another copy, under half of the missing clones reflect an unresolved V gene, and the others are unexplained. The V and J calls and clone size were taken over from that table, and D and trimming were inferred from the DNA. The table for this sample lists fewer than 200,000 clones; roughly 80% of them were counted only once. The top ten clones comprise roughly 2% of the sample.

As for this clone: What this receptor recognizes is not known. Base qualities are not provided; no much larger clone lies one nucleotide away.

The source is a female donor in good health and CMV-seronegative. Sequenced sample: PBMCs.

The CDR3 corresponds to CASSVGGGGPADTQYF. The nucleotide sequence reads TGTGCCAGCAGCGTAGGAGGAGGGGGCCCGGCTGATACGCAGTATTTT. Recombination joined TRBV9 with TRBJ2-3; a weak D assignment points to TRBD1 (7 bases agree). Including cysteine and phenylalanine, the CDR3 has 16 amino acids. The kept DNA is CDR3 alone, 48 bases in frame from the first base. The germline V gene sets CDR1 to SGDLS and CDR2 to YYNGEE. Trimming at the junction amounts to 0 bases on V and 6 bases on J, and the germline ends lie 17 bases apart.